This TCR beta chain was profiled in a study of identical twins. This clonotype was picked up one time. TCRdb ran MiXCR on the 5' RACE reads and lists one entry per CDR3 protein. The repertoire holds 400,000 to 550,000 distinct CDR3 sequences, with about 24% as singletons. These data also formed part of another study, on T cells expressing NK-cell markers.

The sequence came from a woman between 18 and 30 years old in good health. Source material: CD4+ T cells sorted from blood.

CDR3 loop: CASSLANLWQETQYF. Here the CDR3 DNA reads TGTGCCAGCAGCTTAGCGAACCTATGGCAAGAGACCCAGTACTTC. The rearrangement links TRBV7-2 to TRBJ2-5; D uncertain. This CDR3 comprises 15 residues. Germline V gives CDR1 SGHTA, CDR2 FQGNSA. Trimming removed 0 bases from V and 2 bases from J, with 10 bases in between.